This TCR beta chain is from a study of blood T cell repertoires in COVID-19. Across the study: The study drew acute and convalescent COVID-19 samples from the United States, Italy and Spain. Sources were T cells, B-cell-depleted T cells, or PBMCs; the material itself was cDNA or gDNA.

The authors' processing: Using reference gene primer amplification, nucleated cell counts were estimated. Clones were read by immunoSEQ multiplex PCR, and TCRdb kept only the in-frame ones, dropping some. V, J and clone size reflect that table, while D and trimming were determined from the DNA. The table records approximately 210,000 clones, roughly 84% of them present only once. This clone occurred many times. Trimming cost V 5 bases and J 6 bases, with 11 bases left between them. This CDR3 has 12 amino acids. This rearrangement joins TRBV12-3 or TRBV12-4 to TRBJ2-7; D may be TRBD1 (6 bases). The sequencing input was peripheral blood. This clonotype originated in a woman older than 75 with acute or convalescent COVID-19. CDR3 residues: CASSTDRREQYF. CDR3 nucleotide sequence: TGTGCCAGCAGTACGGACAGACGCGAGCAGTACTTC.